What follows are 26 T cell receptor beta chains derived from one specimen sequenced in a study of radiation and T cells in renal cell carcinoma. Measured with immunoSEQ multiplex PCR; TCRdb has only the in-frame clones, and not every one. The sample shows 150,000 or so clones, around 89% of them seen only once. Time point meaning: baseline pretreatment blood. Treatment described: 15 Gy SBRT to primary tumor, nephrectomy 4 weeks later. This material consisted of blood, taken from a patient whose treatment included radiotherapy and nephrectomy. These receptors all stem from a woman in her seventies with renal cell carcinoma.

This clone was seen once. This chain links TRBV5-8 with TRBJ2-7, with a possible D match to TRBD2 (6 bases). Germline CDR1 and CDR2: SGHTS and YDEGEE. The CDR3 is made up of 12 amino acids. Trimming stripped 0 bases from V and 5 bases from J, with 6 bases between. The DNA of the CDR3 is TGTGCCAGCAGCTTGGCGGGGGACGAGCAGTACTTC. Amino acids: CASSLAGDEQYF.

This CDR3 is CASRGRGLAGELFF. The DNA for the CDR3 is TGTGCCAGTAGAGGGAGAGGGTTAGCCGGGGAGCTGTTTTTT. The chain employs TRBV19 and TRBJ2-2; tentatively, D is TRBD2 (5 bases). This CDR3 is built from 14 residues. Trimming stripped 6 bases from V and 6 bases from J, with 14 bases between. Germline assignment: CDR1 LNHDA and CDR2 SQIVND (reference sequence).

J is TRBJ2-7 and V is TRBV6-5, with D perhaps matching TRBD1 (6 bases). V was shortened by 6 bases and J by 3 bases, with 12 bases between the two germline ends. CDR1 is MNHEY, CDR2 SVGAGI, per germline. The CDR3 runs 13 residues. The DNA of the CDR3 is TGTGCCAGCAGCCAGGGGCCCTTCTACGAGCAGTACTTC. Its protein product is CASSQGPFYEQYF.

The chain has TRBV19 and TRBJ1-1; the D is unclear. Per the germline V gene, CDR1 is LNHDA and CDR2 is SQIVND (reference sequence). The length of the CDR3 is 14 residues. The ends were cut back, 6 bases at V and 1 base at J, with 12 bases in the middle. In nucleotides, the CDR3 is TGTGCCAGTAGCCCTGCCGGACCGAACACTGAAGCTTTCTTT. It encodes CASSPAGPNTEAFF.

This clone was detected only once. This chain connects TRBV6-5 to TRBJ1-4, with 8 bases matching TRBD1. V dropped 5 bases and J dropped 8; count of bases not matched to a gene: 7. Germline V gene lookup returns CDR1 MNHEY and CDR2 SVGAGI. The CDR3 loop spans 14 amino acids. The CDR3 protein is CASSPQTGVEKLFF. The DNA of the CDR3 is TGTGCCAGCAGTCCCCAGACAGGGGTAGAAAAACTGTTTTTT.

The table lists this clone with a few counts. This sequence joins TRBV29-1 and TRBJ1-1, with D unclear. Trimming left V 4 bases short and J 5 bases short, with 11 bases between. Germline CDR1 and CDR2: SQVTM and ANQGSEA. The CDR3 has 12 residues. The CDR3, as DNA: TGCAGCGTTGGCGCCCGCAGAACTGAAGCTTTCTTT. Encoded protein: CSVGARRTEAFF.

The rearrangement links TRBV30 to TRBJ2-7, with 9 nucleotides matching TRBD1. The CDR3 runs to 17 residues. Germline CDR1 GTSNPN, CDR2 SVGIG (reference sequence). V was clipped by 5 bases and J by 6 bases; unmatched bases: 20. CDR3 residues: CAWPPADRGHQAAEQYF. The DNA of the CDR3 is TGTGCCTGGCCCCCCGCGGACAGGGGACACCAGGCGGCCGAGCAGTACTTC.

In its sample, this clone was seen a few times. This chain joins TRBV6-1 and TRBJ1-5, with no clear D. Germline V gene lookup returns CDR1 MNHNS and CDR2 SASEGT. CDR3 size: 11 residues. V shed 11 bases and J shed 5 bases, with 10 bases lying between them. CDR3 protein: CAVGRDQPQHF. The CDR3 nucleotides are TGTGCCGTTGGGCGGGATCAGCCCCAGCATTTT.

The rearrangement links TRBV11-2 to TRBJ2-2, with 7 bases aligning to TRBD1. Trimming took 6 bases from V and 4 from J; bases not matched to a gene: 5. The length of the CDR3 is 14 residues. Germline loops: CDR1 SGHAT, CDR2 FQNNGV. The CDR3: CASSPTGATGELFF. The CDR3 coding sequence is TGTGCCAGCAGTCCTACAGGGGCCACCGGGGAGCTGTTTTTT.

The chain couples TRBV6-1 to TRBJ2-3, with 7 nucleotides matching TRBD2. The germline CDR1 and CDR2 sequences are MNHNS and SASEGT. The CDR3 totals 15 residues. V trimming: 4 bases; J trimming: 3 bases; junction bases outside the gene matches: 7. The CDR3 bases are TGTGCCAGCAGTGCTTCTTGGGGGGGAACAGATACGCAGTATTTT. It specifies CASSASWGGTDTQYF.

The rearrangement links TRBV29-1 to TRBJ2-3; 7 nucleotides align to TRBD1. V lost 7 bases to trimming and J lost 10 bases; unmatched junction nucleotides: 14. CDR1 SQVTM and CDR2 ANQGSEA come from the germline V gene. The CDR3 consists of 13 residues. The CDR3: CSGQGVRVSPQYF. The CDR3 DNA is TGCAGCGGACAGGGTGTTCGGGTTTCGCCGCAGTATTTT.

V usage is TRBV10-3 and J usage is TRBJ2-1, with a possible D match to TRBD1 (6 bases). This CDR3 is built from 15 residues. Germline assignment: CDR1 ENHRY and CDR2 SYGVKD. Trimming removed 2 bases from V and 7 bases from J, with 15 bases in between. The CDR3 here is CAISERQGRLNEQFF. In nucleotides, the CDR3 is TGTGCCATCAGTGAGAGGCAGGGGAGACTGAATGAGCAGTTCTTC.

The chain carries TRBV7-2 and TRBJ2-2, with no clear D. Germline values: CDR1 SGHTA, CDR2 FQGNSA. The CDR3 sequence is 14 residues long. V dropped 3 bases and J dropped 4 bases, with 9 bases sitting between them. The CDR3 bases are TGTGCCAGCAGCTTGATGGCTATCACCGGGGAGCTGTTTTTT. It is translated as CASSLMAITGELFF. Drawing the rest from reference TRBV7-2 and TRBJ2-2, the complete variable domain is GAGVSQSPSNKVTEKGKDVELRCDPISGHTALYWYRQSLGQGLEFLIYFQGNSAPDKSGLPSDRFSAERTGGSVSTLTIQRTQQEDSAVYLCASSLMAITGELFFGEGSRLTVL.

The CDR3 sequence: CASSKGQPTEAFF. As DNA, the CDR3 is TGTGCCAGCAGCAAGGGACAGCCCACTGAAGCTTTCTTT. The chain employs TRBV5-5 and TRBJ1-1; TRBD1 matches 7 bases. The CDR3 contains 13 residues. Germline trimming cut 4 bases from V and 4 bases from J; bases unmatched to any gene: 4. Looked up from germline, CDR1 is SGHKS and CDR2 is YYEKEE (reference sequence).

V usage is TRBV13 and J usage is TRBJ2-3; tentatively, D is TRBD1 (5 bases). Germline V gene lookup returns CDR1 PRHDT and CDR2 FYEKMQ (reference sequence). There are 14 residues in the CDR3. V lost 5 bases to trimming and J lost 2 bases, with 11 bases between them. The CDR3 nucleotides are TGTGCCAGCAGCATGACAGAACACACAGATACGCAGTATTTT. Translation: CASSMTEHTDTQYF.

This clone was seen once. This chain links TRBV4-3 with TRBJ1-6, with 10 bases identical to TRBD1. Germline trimming cut 2 bases from V and 9 bases from J; bases unmatched to any gene: 4. Germline V lookup: CDR1 LGHNA, CDR2 YSLEER. The CDR3 runs to 15 residues. The CDR3 protein is CASSQTGQGSSPLHF. CDR3 in DNA: TGCGCCAGCAGCCAAACGGGACAGGGGAGTTCACCCCTCCACTTT.

The V call is TRBV7-3, the J call TRBJ2-7, with TRBD1 identical over 9 bases. Germline loops: CDR1 SGHTA, CDR2 FQGTGA. V lost 5 bases and J lost 3; bases outside the gene matches: 5. CDR3 size: 14 residues. CDR3 DNA sequence: TGTGCCAGCAGCCCCTCGGGACAGGGCTACGAGCAGTACTTC. Its protein product is CASSPSGQGYEQYF.

This clone was picked up a small number of times. The chain recombines TRBV2 with TRBJ1-6; 7 bases align to TRBD1. Germline values: CDR1 SNHLY, CDR2 FYNNEI. This CDR3 has 13 amino acids. V was clipped by 11 bases and J by 6 bases; unmatched bases: 7. DNA of the CDR3: TGTGCCTGGGGCGGGACAGCTAATTCACCCCTCCACTTT. The encoded protein is CAWGGTANSPLHF.

The chain links TRBV13 to TRBJ2-1, with 10 bases matching TRBD2. The germline CDR1 and CDR2 sequences are PRHDT and FYEKMQ (reference sequence). V trimming: 6 bases; J trimming: 6 bases; junction bases outside the gene matches: 8. There are 15 residues in the CDR3. CDR3 sequence (DNA): TGTGCCAGCAGACAGCGGGGGGGCCTGTCCAATGAGCAGTTCTTC. Protein sequence: CASRQRGGLSNEQFF. Full variable domain (missing parts from reference TRBV13 and TRBJ2-1): AAGVIQSPRHLIKEKRETATLKCYPIPRHDTVYWYQQGPGQDPQFLISFYEKMQSDKGSIPDRFSAQQFSDYHSELNMSSLELGDSALYFCASRQRGGLSNEQFFGPGTRLTVL.

The chain combines TRBV5-1 with TRBJ1-4; unclear D gene. The germline V gene has CDR1 SGHRS and CDR2 YFSETQ. The CDR3 has 15 amino acids. V shed 1 base and J shed 4 bases, with 11 bases lying between them. The CDR3 DNA reads TGCGCCAGCAGCTTGTTAGGAGGGCGTAATGAAAAACTGTTTTTT. It specifies CASSLLGGRNEKLFF.

The chain has TRBV10-3 and TRBJ1-2, with a weak D call TRBD1 (5 bases). V was pared by 3 bases and J by 4 bases, with 15 bases between. The V gene's germline CDR1 is ENHRY and CDR2 SYGVKD. CDR3 length: 15 amino acids. The CDR3 coding sequence is TGTGCCATCAGTGATTCAGGGACCCGGAGCTATGGCTACACCTTC. It yields the protein CAISDSGTRSYGYTF.

J is TRBJ2-5 and V is TRBV20-1; D gene ambiguous. Between the trimmed V and J ends, which lost 3 bases and 4 bases, there was a span of 3 bases. CDR3 length: 10 residues. Germline V gene data show CDR1 as DFQATT and CDR2 as SNEGSKA (reference sequence). For the CDR3, the DNA is TGCAGTGCTAGTATAGAGACCCAGTACTTC. Amino acid sequence: CSASIETQYF.

The chain uses TRBV27 and TRBJ2-5; the D gene is possibly TRBD1 (5 bases). Per the germline V gene, CDR1 is MNHEY and CDR2 is SMNVEV (reference sequence). The CDR3 has 14 amino acids. V lost 0 bases, J lost 7 bases, and 12 bases lay in between. The CDR3 here is CASSLSDLRGTQYF. The CDR3 DNA reads TGTGCCAGCAGTTTATCCGACCTAAGGGGGACCCAGTACTTC.

This clone has just one count. The chain couples TRBV5-4 to TRBJ2-5; D not resolved. The CDR3 totals 15 residues. V was trimmed by 1 base and J by 0 bases, leaving 10 bases between them. From germline, CDR1 is SGHNT and CDR2 YYREEE (reference sequence). This CDR3 reads CASSLSGRNQETQYF. The CDR3 bases are TGTGCCAGCAGCTTGTCAGGCAGGAACCAAGAGACCCAGTACTTC.

This CDR3 is CASSQGTGANYEQYF. The CDR3, as DNA: TGCGCCAGCAGCCAGGGGACAGGGGCAAACTACGAGCAGTACTTC. The chain is built from TRBV4-3 and TRBJ2-7, with 10 bases that match TRBD1. Germline V CDR1 and CDR2: LGHNA, YSLEER. With V trimmed by 3 bases and J by 3 bases, 5 bases remained unmatched. This CDR3 has 15 amino acids.

The chain carries TRBV2 and TRBJ1-1; a possible D gene is TRBD1 (6 bases). V was pared by 5 bases and J by 1 base, with 8 bases between. Germline V lookup: CDR1 SNHLY, CDR2 FYNNEI. The CDR3 sequence is 13 residues long. CDR3 residues: CASSSRGNTEAFF. Written as DNA, the CDR3 is TGTGCCAGCAGTTCCAGGGGGAACACTGAAGCTTTCTTT. Based on the CDR3 plus reference TRBV2 and TRBJ1-1, the full variable domain is EPEVTQTPSHQVTQMGQEVILRCVPISNHLYFYWYRQILGQKVEFLVSFYNNEISEKSEIFDDQFSVERPDGSNFTLKIRSTKLEDSAMYFCASSSRGNTEAFFGQGTRLTVV.